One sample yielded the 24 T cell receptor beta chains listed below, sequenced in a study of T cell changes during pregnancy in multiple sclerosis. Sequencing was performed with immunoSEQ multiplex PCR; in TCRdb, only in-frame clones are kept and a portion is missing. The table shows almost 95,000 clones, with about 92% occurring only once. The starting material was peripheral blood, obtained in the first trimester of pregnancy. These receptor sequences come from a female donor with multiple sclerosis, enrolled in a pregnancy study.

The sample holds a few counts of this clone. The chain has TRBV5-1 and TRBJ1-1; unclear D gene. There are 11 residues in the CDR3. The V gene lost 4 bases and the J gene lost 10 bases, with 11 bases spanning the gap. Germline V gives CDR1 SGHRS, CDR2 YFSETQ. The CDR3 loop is CASSIGRGAFF. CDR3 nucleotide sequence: TGCGCCAGCAGCATTGGACGGGGAGCTTTCTTT.

CDR3 coding DNA: TGTGCCAGCAGTTCGACCGGGGGGGCCCTATGGGAGCAGTACTTC. Amino acids: CASSSTGGALWEQYF. The chain employs TRBV28 and TRBJ2-7, with 8 nucleotides matching TRBD2. The junction had 12 bases not matched to a gene; V was cut back by 4 bases and J by 7 bases. The germline CDR1 and CDR2 sequences are MDHEN and SYDVKM. This CDR3 comprises 15 residues. The complete variable domain, with remaining parts taken from reference TRBV28 and TRBJ2-7, reads DVKVTQSSRYLVKRTGEKVFLECVQDMDHENMFWYRQDPGLGLRLIYFSYDVKMKEKGDIPEGYSVSREKKERFSLILESASTNQTSMYLCASSSTGGALWEQYFGPGTRLTVT.

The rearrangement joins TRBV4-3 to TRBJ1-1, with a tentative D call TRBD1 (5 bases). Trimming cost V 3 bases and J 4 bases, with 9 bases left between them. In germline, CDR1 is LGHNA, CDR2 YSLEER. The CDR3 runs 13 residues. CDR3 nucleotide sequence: TGCGCCAGCAGCCAGACAGTTAGCACTGAAGCTTTCTTT. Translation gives CASSQTVSTEAFF.

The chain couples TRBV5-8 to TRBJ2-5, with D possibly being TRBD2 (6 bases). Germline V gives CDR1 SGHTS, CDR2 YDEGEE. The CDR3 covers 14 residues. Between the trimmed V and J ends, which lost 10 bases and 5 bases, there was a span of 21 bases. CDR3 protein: CAGSGDWVEETQYF. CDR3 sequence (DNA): TGTGCCGGCTCGGGGGATTGGGTCGAGGAGACCCAGTACTTC. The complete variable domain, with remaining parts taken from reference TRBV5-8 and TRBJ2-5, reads EAGVTQSPTHLIKTRGQQATLRCSPISGHTSVYWYQQALGLGLQFLLWYDEGEERNRGNFPPRFSGRQFPNYSSELNVNALELEDSALYLCAGSGDWVEETQYFGPGTRLLVL.

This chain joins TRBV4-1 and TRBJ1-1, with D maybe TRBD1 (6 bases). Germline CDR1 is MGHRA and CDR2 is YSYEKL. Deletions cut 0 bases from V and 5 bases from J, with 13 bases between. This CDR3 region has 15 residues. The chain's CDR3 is CASSQDRGARTEAFF. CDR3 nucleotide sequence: TGCGCCAGCAGCCAAGATCGGGGGGCGAGAACTGAAGCTTTCTTT.

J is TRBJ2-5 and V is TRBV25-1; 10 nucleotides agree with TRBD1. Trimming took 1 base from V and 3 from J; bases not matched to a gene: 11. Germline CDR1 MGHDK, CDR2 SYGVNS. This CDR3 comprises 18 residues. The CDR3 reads CASSELPSGQGEEETQYF. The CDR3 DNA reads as TGTGCCAGCAGTGAATTACCTTCTGGACAGGGGGAGGAAGAGACCCAGTACTTC. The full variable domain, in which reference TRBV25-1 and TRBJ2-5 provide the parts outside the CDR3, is EADIYQTPRYLVIGTGKKITLECSQTMGHDKMYWYQQDPGMELHLIHYSYGVNSTEKGDLSSESTVSRIRTEHFPLTLESARPSHTSQYLCASSELPSGQGEEETQYFGPGTRLLVL.

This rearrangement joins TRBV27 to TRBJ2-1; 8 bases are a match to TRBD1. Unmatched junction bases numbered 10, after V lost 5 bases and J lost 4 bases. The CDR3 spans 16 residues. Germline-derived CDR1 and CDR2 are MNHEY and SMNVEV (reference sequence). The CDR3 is CASSRRLDRVYNEQFF. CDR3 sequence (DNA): TGTGCCAGCAGTCGTAGGCTGGACAGGGTATACAATGAGCAGTTCTTC.

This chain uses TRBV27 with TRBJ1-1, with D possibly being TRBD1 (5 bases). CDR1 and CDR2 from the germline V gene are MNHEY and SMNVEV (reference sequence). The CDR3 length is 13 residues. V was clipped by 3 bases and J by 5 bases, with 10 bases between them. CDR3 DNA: TGTGCCAGCAGTTTTCAGGGTTCGACTGAAGCTTTCTTT. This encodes CASSFQGSTEAFF.

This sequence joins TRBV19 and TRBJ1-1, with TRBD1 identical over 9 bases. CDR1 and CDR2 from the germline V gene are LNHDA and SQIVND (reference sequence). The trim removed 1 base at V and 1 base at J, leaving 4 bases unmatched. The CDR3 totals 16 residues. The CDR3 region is CASSIGGTGPNTEAFF. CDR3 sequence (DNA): TGTGCCAGTAGTATAGGGGGGACAGGGCCGAACACTGAAGCTTTCTTT.

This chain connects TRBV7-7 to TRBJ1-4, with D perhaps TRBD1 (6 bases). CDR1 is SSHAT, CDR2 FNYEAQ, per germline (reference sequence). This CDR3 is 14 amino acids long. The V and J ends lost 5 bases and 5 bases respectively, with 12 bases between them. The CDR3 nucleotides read TGTGCCAGCAGCAGGACAGTCGGGAATGAAAAACTGTTTTTT. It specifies CASSRTVGNEKLFF.

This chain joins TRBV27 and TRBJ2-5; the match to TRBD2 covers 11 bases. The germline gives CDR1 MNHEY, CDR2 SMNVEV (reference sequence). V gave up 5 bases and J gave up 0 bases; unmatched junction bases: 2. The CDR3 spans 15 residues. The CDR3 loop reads CASSTLAGDQETQYF. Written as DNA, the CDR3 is TGTGCCAGCAGTACACTAGCGGGGGACCAAGAGACCCAGTACTTC.

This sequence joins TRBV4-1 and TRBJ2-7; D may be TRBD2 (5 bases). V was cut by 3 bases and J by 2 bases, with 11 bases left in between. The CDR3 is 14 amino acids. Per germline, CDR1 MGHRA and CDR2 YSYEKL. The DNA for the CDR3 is TGCGCCAGCAGCCACTTGAGGGTGCCCTACGAGCAGTACTTC. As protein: CASSHLRVPYEQYF.

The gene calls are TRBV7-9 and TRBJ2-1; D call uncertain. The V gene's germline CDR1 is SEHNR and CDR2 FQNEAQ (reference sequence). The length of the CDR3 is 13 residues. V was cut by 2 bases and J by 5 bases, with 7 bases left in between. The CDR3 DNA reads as TGTGCCAGCAGCTTATACCGAGACAATGAGCAGTTCTTC. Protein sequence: CASSLYRDNEQFF.

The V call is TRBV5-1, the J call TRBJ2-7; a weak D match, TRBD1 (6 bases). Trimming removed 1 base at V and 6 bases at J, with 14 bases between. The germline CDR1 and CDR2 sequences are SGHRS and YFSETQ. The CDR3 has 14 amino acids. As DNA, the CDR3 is TGCGCCAGCAGCTTGCAGACAGGAACCTCCGAGCAGTACTTC. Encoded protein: CASSLQTGTSEQYF.

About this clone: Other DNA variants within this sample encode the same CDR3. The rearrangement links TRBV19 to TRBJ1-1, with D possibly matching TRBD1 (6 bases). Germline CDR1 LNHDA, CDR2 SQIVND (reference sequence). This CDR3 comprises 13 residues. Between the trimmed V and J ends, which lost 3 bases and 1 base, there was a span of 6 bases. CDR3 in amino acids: CASSMGQNTEAFF. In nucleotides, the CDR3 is TGTGCCAGTAGTATGGGACAGAACACTGAAGCTTTCTTT. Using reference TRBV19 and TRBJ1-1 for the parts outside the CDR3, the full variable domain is DGGITQSPKYLFRKEGQNVTLSCEQNLNHDAMYWYRQDPGQGLRLIYYSQIVNDFQKGDIAEGYSVSREKKESFPLTVTSAQKNPTAFYLCASSMGQNTEAFFGQGTRLTVV.

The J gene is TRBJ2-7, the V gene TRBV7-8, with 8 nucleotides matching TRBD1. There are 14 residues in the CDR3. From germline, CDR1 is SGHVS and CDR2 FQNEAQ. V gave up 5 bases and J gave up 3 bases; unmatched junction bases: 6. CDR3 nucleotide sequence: TGTGCCAGCAGCGACAGGGGCAGTAACTACGAGCAGTACTTC. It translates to CASSDRGSNYEQYF.

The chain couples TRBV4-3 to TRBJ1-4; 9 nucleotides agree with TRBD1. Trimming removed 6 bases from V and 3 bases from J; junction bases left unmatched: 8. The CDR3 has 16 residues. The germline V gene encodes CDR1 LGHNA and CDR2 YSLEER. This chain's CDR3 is CASSSGTGWSNEKLFF. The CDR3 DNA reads TGCGCCAGCAGTTCAGGGACAGGGTGGTCTAATGAAAAACTGTTTTTT.

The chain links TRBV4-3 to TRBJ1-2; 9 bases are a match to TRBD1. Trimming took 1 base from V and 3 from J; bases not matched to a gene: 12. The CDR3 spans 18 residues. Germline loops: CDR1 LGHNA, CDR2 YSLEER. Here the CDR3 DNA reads TGCGCCAGCAGCCAAGGCGGGAAGGGACAGGGCACCTACTATGGCTACACCTTC. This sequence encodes CASSQGGKGQGTYYGYTF.

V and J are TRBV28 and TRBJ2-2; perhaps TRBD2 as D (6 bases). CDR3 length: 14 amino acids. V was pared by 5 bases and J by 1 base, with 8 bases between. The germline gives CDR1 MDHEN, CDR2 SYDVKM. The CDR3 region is CASSLGGNTGELFF. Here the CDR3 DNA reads TGTGCCAGCAGTCTCGGGGGGAACACCGGGGAGCTGTTTTTT.

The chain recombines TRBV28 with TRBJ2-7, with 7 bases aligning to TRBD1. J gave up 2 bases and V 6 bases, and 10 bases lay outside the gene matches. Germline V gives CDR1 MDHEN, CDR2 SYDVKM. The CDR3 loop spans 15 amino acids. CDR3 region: CASSPPRTGTYEQYF. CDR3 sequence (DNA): TGTGCCAGCAGCCCCCCCCGGACAGGCACCTACGAGCAGTACTTC.

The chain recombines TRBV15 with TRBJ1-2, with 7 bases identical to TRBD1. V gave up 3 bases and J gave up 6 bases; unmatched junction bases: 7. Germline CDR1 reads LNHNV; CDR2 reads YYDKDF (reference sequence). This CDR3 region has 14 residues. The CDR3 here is CATSSTTGADGYTF. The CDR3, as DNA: TGTGCCACCAGCAGCACAACAGGGGCAGATGGCTACACCTTC.

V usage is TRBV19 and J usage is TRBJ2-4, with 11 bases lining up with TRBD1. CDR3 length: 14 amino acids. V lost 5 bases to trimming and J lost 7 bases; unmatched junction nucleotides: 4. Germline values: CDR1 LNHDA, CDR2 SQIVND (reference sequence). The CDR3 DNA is TGTGCCAGTAGTCCCGGACAGGGGGCCAACATTCAGTACTTC. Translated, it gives CASSPGQGANIQYF.

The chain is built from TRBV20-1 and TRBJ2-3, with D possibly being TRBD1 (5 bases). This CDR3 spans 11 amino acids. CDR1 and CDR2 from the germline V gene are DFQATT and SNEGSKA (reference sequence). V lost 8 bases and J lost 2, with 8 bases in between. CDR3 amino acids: CSLGPTDTQYF. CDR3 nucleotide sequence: TGCAGTTTGGGGCCCACAGATACGCAGTATTTT.

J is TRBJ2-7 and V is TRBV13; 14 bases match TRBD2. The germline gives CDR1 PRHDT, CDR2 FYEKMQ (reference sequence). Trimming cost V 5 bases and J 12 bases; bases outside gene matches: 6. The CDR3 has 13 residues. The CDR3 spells CASSPGLAGGPYF. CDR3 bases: TGTGCCAGCAGCCCCGGACTAGCGGGAGGTCCGTACTTC.